A selection of T cell receptor beta chains follows, all from one sample in a study of long-term antiretroviral therapy in people with HIV. Assay: immunoSEQ multiplex PCR; the TCRdb copy retains only in-frame clones and omits some. Of 20,000 to 25,000 clones detected, roughly 87% appear once; the ten largest clones hold 8% to 8.5%. The sequences come from unsorted PBMCs, collected 0.2 years before starting antiretroviral therapy. The receptors were sampled from a man aged 18 to 29 with HIV. CDR3s include the opening cysteine and the closing phenylalanine or tryptophan. A D gene is named only where the DNA matches it firmly. Where a row states a size, it is once, few, many or the class of an expanded clone; other rows omit it.

clone size	CDR3 length	V gene	J gene	D gene	CDR3 protein	CDR3 DNA
.	17	TRBV7-8	TRBJ2-3	.	CASSPAAGGSRTDTQYF	TGTGCCAGCAGCCCCGCAGCGGGCGGCTCCCGCACAGATACGCAGTATTTT
.	15	TRBV14	TRBJ2-2	.	CASSLQPPYTGELFF	TGTGCCAGCAGCCTCCAGCCGCCTTACACCGGGGAGCTGTTTTTT
.	16	TRBV19	TRBJ1-2	.	CASSRPKDGLIVGYTF	TGTGCCAGCAGTAGGCCAAAGGACGGCCTAATCGTGGGCTACACCTTC
.	13	TRBV27	TRBJ1-6	.	CASSSLPSTPLHF	TGTGCCAGCAGTTCGCTCCCGTCTACACCCCTCCACTTT
.	15	TRBV10-3	TRBJ2-7	TRBD1	CAISESGTGGGEQYF	TGTGCCATCAGTGAGTCGGGGACAGGGGGTGGTGAGCAGTACTTC
.	15	TRBV25-1	TRBJ2-1	.	CASSAQHSPLNEQFF	TGTGCCAGCAGTGCCCAACATTCGCCCCTCAATGAGCAGTTCTTC
.	16	TRBV7-8	TRBJ2-7	.	CASSLVQGRPSNGQYF	TGTGCCAGCAGCTTGGTACAGGGTCGTCCCTCGAATGGGCAGTACTTC
.	14	TRBV5-4	TRBJ2-5	TRBD2	CASSWGLAEETQYF	TGTGCCAGCAGCTGGGGACTAGCGGAAGAGACCCAGTACTTC
few	10	TRBV19	TRBJ2-2	.	CASGAGELFF	TGTGCCAGCGGAGCCGGGGAGCTGTTTTTT
.	13	TRBV30	TRBJ1-2	.	CAWSAHGGDGYTF	TGTGCCTGGAGTGCCCACGGGGGAGATGGCTACACCTTC
.	14	TRBV27	TRBJ1-5	.	CASSLREANQPQHF	TGTGCCAGCAGTTTACGGGAAGCGAATCAGCCCCAGCATTTT
.	15	TRBV6-5	TRBJ1-4	.	CASSPGGGTNEKLFF	TGTGCCAGCAGTCCCGGTGGTGGAACTAATGAAAAACTGTTTTTT
few	13	TRBV19	TRBJ2-4	TRBD1	CASSMNRGDIQYF	TGTGCCAGTAGTATGAACAGGGGAGACATTCAGTACTTC
.	14	TRBV7-9	TRBJ1-1	.	CASSPGDSNTEAFF	TGTGCCAGCAGCCCAGGGGACTCGAACACTGAAGCTTTCTTT
.	16	TRBV4-2	TRBJ2-7	.	CASSQDVGIPAYEQYF	TGTGCCAGCAGCCAAGATGTAGGAATACCCGCCTACGAGCAGTACTTC
.	16	TRBV4-3	TRBJ2-7	.	CASSQDFLVGGYEQYF	TGCGCCAGCAGCCAAGATTTTCTGGTGGGCGGCTACGAGCAGTACTTC
.	17	TRBV11-3	TRBJ2-6	TRBD2	CASSPGGGNSGANVLTF	TGTGCCAGCAGCCCCGGGGGGGGAAATTCTGGGGCCAACGTCCTGACTTTC
.	16	TRBV9	TRBJ2-7	.	CASSPRGTHLTYEQYF	TGTGCCAGCAGCCCCCGAGGAACGCACCTAACCTACGAGCAGTACTTC
.	14	TRBV5-6	TRBJ2-3	TRBD1	CASSLSGTEPTQYF	TGTGCCAGCAGCTTGTCCGGGACAGAACCTACGCAGTATTTT
.	17	TRBV19	TRBJ1-6	.	CASSERGTFNYNSPLHF	TGTGCCAGTAGTGAACGGGGCACCTTTAACTATAATTCACCCCTCCACTTT
.	16	TRBV4-1	TRBJ2-7	.	CASSQAPGRGSYEQYF	TGCGCCAGCAGCCAAGCTCCCGGAAGGGGTTCCTACGAGCAGTACTTC
once	15	TRBV9	TRBJ1-3	TRBD1	CASSVDGTGENTIYF	TGTGCCAGCAGCGTAGACGGGACAGGGGAAAACACCATATATTTT
.	13	TRBV7-3	TRBJ2-1	.	CASSSTQRGEQFF	TGTGCCAGCAGCTCAACCCAGAGGGGTGAGCAGTTCTTC
.	15	TRBV5-1	TRBJ2-1	.	CASSLVQLEYNEQFF	TGCGCCAGCAGCTTGGTACAGCTGGAATACAATGAGCAGTTCTTC
.	16	TRBV27	TRBJ2-3	TRBD2	CASSPGLATDTDTQYF	TGTGCCAGCAGTCCAGGACTAGCCACTGACACAGATACGCAGTATTTT
.	16	TRBV7-3	TRBJ2-5	.	CASSLSGGEAWETQYF	TGTGCCAGCAGCTTATCCGGCGGAGAAGCATGGGAGACCCAGTACTTC
.	15	TRBV10-3	TRBJ2-1	TRBD1	CAISPGQALYNEQFF	TGTGCCATCAGCCCCGGACAGGCCCTTTACAATGAGCAGTTCTTC
.	16	TRBV7-9	TRBJ2-1	.	CASSSTPSLTYNEQFF	TGTGCCAGCAGCTCCACCCCAAGTTTAACCTACAATGAGCAGTTCTTC
.	16	TRBV19	TRBJ2-3	TRBD1	CASSITGQGSGDTQYF	TGTGCCAGTAGTATAACGGGACAGGGGAGCGGAGATACGCAGTATTTT
.	15	TRBV9	TRBJ2-5	.	CASSVEGGGGETQYF	TGTGCCAGCAGCGTAGAAGGAGGGGGCGGGGAGACCCAGTACTTC
.	10	TRBV29-1	TRBJ2-1	.	CSVRTREQFF	TGCAGCGTTCGAACTAGGGAGCAGTTCTTC
.	18	TRBV9	TRBJ1-1	TRBD1	CASSVEGTGVAMNTEAFF	TGTGCCAGCAGCGTAGAAGGGACAGGGGTCGCGATGAACACTGAAGCTTTCTTT